These 25 T cell receptor beta chains came from one sample sequenced in a study of shared clonotypes between healthy human individuals (dated by TCRdb to 2019 to 2021). Libraries came from the immunoSEQ multiplex PCR assay. TCRdb stores this immuneACCESS table with in-frame sequences only. Part of the clones is absent; in the studies checked, under half of the shortfall reflects unresolved V genes, and no reason is known for the rest. This sample comprises approximately 2.3 million clones, more than 80% of them detected only once. The biggest ten clones account for about 0.39% of the sample. The material sequenced was naive CD4+ T cells from PBMCs. The sample's cell subset or site label, decoded: CD45RA+ positively selected. These receptors all stem from a man younger than 35 in good health. Some clones in this sample may be carry-over from other donors' samples.

To note about this clone: One base away lies a much larger clone, so this may be a sequencing read error. This chain joins TRBV25-1 and TRBJ1-1; D is ambiguous. Trimming took 7 bases from V and 0 from J, leaving 3 bases between them. Germline assignment: CDR1 MGHDK and CDR2 SYGVNS. This CDR3 is built from 11 residues. The CDR3 spells CASKVNTEAFF. The CDR3 DNA follows: TGTGCCAGCAAGGTGAACACTGAAGCTTTCTTT.

This chain's CDR3 is CSATLANTQYF. The DNA of the CDR3 is TGCAGTGCTACGTTAGCGAATACGCAGTATTTT. The chain is built from TRBV20-1 and TRBJ2-3; D perhaps matches TRBD2 (5 bases). Germline lookup yields CDR1 DFQATT and CDR2 SNEGSKA (reference sequence). The CDR3 totals 11 residues. Trimming stripped 4 bases from V and 7 bases from J, with 9 bases between.

V is TRBV4-3 and J is TRBJ2-6; a possible D gene is TRBD1 (5 bases). Trimming removed 0 bases at V and 0 bases at J, with 12 bases between. This CDR3 is 18 amino acids long. Germline V gives CDR1 LGHNA, CDR2 YSLEER. This CDR3 is CASSQDWGRTSGANVLTF. The DNA for the CDR3 is TGCGCCAGCAGCCAAGATTGGGGCAGGACCTCTGGGGCCAACGTCCTGACTTTC.

The chain employs TRBV6-6 and TRBJ1-1; possible D gene TRBD1, 5 bases. Per germline, CDR1 MNHNY and CDR2 SVGAGI (reference sequence). The V and J ends lost 4 bases and 5 bases respectively, with 14 bases between them. This CDR3 has 14 amino acids. The CDR3 DNA is TGTGCCAGCAGTTTCAGTCTGGAGGGGACTGAAGCTTTCTTT. It is translated as CASSFSLEGTEAFF.

This chain connects TRBV6-5 to TRBJ1-1; 9 bases agree with TRBD1. Germline trimming cut 6 bases from V and 6 bases from J; bases unmatched to any gene: 8. Germline assignment: CDR1 MNHEY and CDR2 SVGAGI. This CDR3 has 14 residues. The DNA for the CDR3 is TGTGCCAGCAGCCGCGACAGGGGGGTACCTGAAGCTTTCTTT. This gives the protein CASSRDRGVPEAFF.

This CDR3 is CASSRRGGENTEAFF. CDR3 coding DNA: TGTGCCAGTAGTAGAAGGGGCGGCGAGAACACTGAAGCTTTCTTT. V usage is TRBV19 and J usage is TRBJ1-1; tentative D call: TRBD1 (5 bases). V was shortened by 4 bases and J by 1 base, with 13 bases between the two germline ends. CDR3 length equals 15 residues. Germline CDR1 LNHDA, CDR2 SQIVND (reference sequence). Filled out from reference TRBV19 and TRBJ1-1, the complete variable domain reads DGGITQSPKYLFRKEGQNVTLSCEQNLNHDAMYWYRQDPGQGLRLIYYSQIVNDFQKGDIAEGYSVSREKKESFPLTVTSAQKNPTAFYLCASSRRGGENTEAFFGQGTRLTVV.

The V and J genes are TRBV6-5 and TRBJ1-1; unclear D gene. The CDR3 contains 13 residues. CDR1 is MNHEY and CDR2 is SVGAGI in the germline V gene. The V gene lost 4 bases and the J gene lost 5 bases, with 11 bases spanning the gap. The chain's CDR3 is CASSWSGGTEAFF. The CDR3 region has the DNA TGTGCCAGCAGTTGGAGCGGCGGTACTGAAGCTTTCTTT.

The chain combines TRBV27 with TRBJ2-7; D is perhaps TRBD1 or TRBD2 (7 bases each). This CDR3 contains 18 residues. With 1 base removed from V and 0 bases from J, the gap between germline ends came to 19 bases. CDR1 is MNHEY and CDR2 is SMNVEV in the germline V gene (reference sequence). This chain's CDR3 is CASSLLGGGGMYSYEQYF. The CDR3 nucleotides are TGTGCCAGCAGTTTATTGGGAGGGGGCGGCATGTACTCCTACGAGCAGTACTTC.

This chain links TRBV7-8 with TRBJ2-3, with 14 bases matching TRBD2. J lost 8 bases, V lost 5 bases, and 6 bases had no gene match. CDR3 length: 15 residues. Germline V CDR1 and CDR2: SGHVS, FQNEAQ. The CDR3 sequence is CASSRLAGGEGTQYF. CDR3 in DNA: TGTGCCAGCAGCCGACTAGCGGGAGGGGAGGGTACGCAGTATTTT.

This rearrangement joins TRBV30 to TRBJ1-4, with 8 bases fitting TRBD1. CDR1 GTSNPN and CDR2 SVGIG come from the germline V gene (reference sequence). The CDR3 covers 13 residues. With 4 bases clipped from V and 7 bases from J, the junction kept 5 bases outside the gene matches. The CDR3 sequence is CAWNRDRSEKLFF. CDR3 nucleotides: TGTGCCTGGAACCGGGACAGGAGTGAAAAACTGTTTTTT.

Note on this clone: The sample contains more than one DNA sequence encoding this CDR3. V usage is TRBV7-2 and J usage is TRBJ1-2, with D uncertain. This CDR3 spans 13 amino acids. V gave up 1 base and J gave up 2 bases, with 5 bases separating them. CDR1 is SGHTA and CDR2 is FQGNSA in the germline V gene. This CDR3 is CASSLVANYGYTF. In nucleotides, the CDR3 is TGTGCCAGCAGCTTAGTTGCCAACTATGGCTACACCTTC.

This chain uses TRBV7-9 with TRBJ2-7; no definite D call. The V gene's germline CDR1 is SEHNR and CDR2 FQNEAQ (reference sequence). V was shortened by 5 bases and J by 6 bases, with 8 bases between the two germline ends. The CDR3 totals 11 residues. The CDR3 coding sequence is TGTGCCAGCAGCCCTCGTTCCGAGCAGTACTTC. It yields the protein CASSPRSEQYF.

This clone was counted once. This chain joins TRBV28 and TRBJ1-1; 9 bases match TRBD1. Germline values: CDR1 MDHEN, CDR2 SYDVKM. The CDR3 length is 14 residues. J gave up 5 bases and V 4 bases, and 5 bases lay outside the gene matches. CDR3 sequence reads: CASSSPDRGTEAFF. Written as DNA, the CDR3 is TGTGCCAGCAGTTCCCCGGACAGGGGTACTGAAGCTTTCTTT.

V gene TRBV18 combines with J gene TRBJ2-7; 7 bases line up with TRBD1. V lost 6 bases, J lost 3 bases, and 5 bases stayed unmatched. The CDR3 runs to 13 residues. The germline V gene encodes CDR1 KGHSH and CDR2 LQKENI. CDR3 DNA sequence: TGTGCCAGCTCGCTTGGACAGGACTACGAGCAGTACTTC. It is translated as CASSLGQDYEQYF.

A word on this clone: The sample contains more than one DNA sequence encoding this CDR3. This chain uses TRBV20-1 with TRBJ1-1; possible D gene TRBD1, 5 bases. Per germline, CDR1 DFQATT and CDR2 SNEGSKA (reference sequence). CDR3 length: 11 residues. V gave up 5 bases and J gave up 5 bases, with 9 bases separating them. The CDR3 DNA reads TGCAGTGCTCCCAGGGCTACTGAAGCTTTCTTT. It codes for CSAPRATEAFF.

A remark on this clone: This same CDR3 is encoded by further DNA sequences in the sample. V is TRBV27 and J is TRBJ2-1; D is unresolved. V was shortened by 3 bases and J by 0 bases, with 3 bases between the two germline ends. The length of the CDR3 is 13 residues. Germline loops: CDR1 MNHEY, CDR2 SMNVEV (reference sequence). CDR3: CASSLSSYNEQFF. As DNA, the CDR3 is TGTGCCAGCAGTTTGAGCTCCTACAATGAGCAGTTCTTC.

The count of this clone is one. CDR3 in amino acids: CASGAARWEAFF. CDR3 DNA: TGCGCCAGCGGGGCCGCCCGATGGGAAGCTTTCTTT. The chain joins TRBV5-1 to TRBJ1-1; perhaps TRBD1 as D (5 bases). The CDR3 contains 12 residues. The V end was cut by 7 bases, the J end by 8 bases, with 15 bases between. CDR1 is SGHRS, CDR2 YFSETQ, per germline.

The J gene is TRBJ2-6, the V gene TRBV18; D gene uncertain. V dropped 2 bases and J dropped 2 bases, with 4 bases sitting between them. The CDR3 runs 14 residues. The germline gives CDR1 KGHSH, CDR2 LQKENI. The CDR3 coding sequence is TGTGCCAGCTCACCAGACACTGGGGCCAACGTCCTGACTTTC. Amino acid sequence: CASSPDTGANVLTF. Full variable domain (rest looked up from reference TRBV18 and TRBJ2-6): NAGVMQNPRHLVRRRGQEARLRCSPMKGHSHVYWYRQLPEEGLKFMVYLQKENIIDESGMPKERFSAEFPKEGPSILRIQQVVRGDSAAYFCASSPDTGANVLTFGAGSRLTVL.

The chain joins TRBV27 to TRBJ2-7; D is perhaps TRBD2 (6 bases). V was pared by 4 bases and J by 4 bases, with 11 bases between. Germline-derived CDR1 and CDR2 are MNHEY and SMNVEV (reference sequence). CDR3 size: 13 residues. Here the CDR3 reads CASSSGEGYEQYF. CDR3 sequence (DNA): TGTGCCAGCAGTTCGGGAGAGGGGTACGAGCAGTACTTC.

This clone was counted once. The chain links TRBV18 to TRBJ1-1; D is possibly TRBD1 (5 bases). Germline V CDR1 and CDR2: KGHSH, LQKENI. V dropped 3 bases and J dropped 8 bases, with 13 bases sitting between them. The CDR3 extends over 13 amino acids. The DNA of the CDR3 is TGTGCCAGCTCACCGGGGACCGCCACCGAAGCTTTCTTT. Its translation is CASSPGTATEAFF.

This clone was seen a single time. V gene TRBV2 combines with J gene TRBJ2-7; D call uncertain. The germline CDR1 and CDR2 sequences are SNHLY and FYNNEI. Trimming took 5 bases from V and 0 from J, leaving 11 bases between them. The CDR3 consists of 14 residues. CDR3 amino acids: CASSTKISSYEQYF. DNA of the CDR3: TGTGCCAGCAGTACCAAAATCAGCTCCTACGAGCAGTACTTC.

The chain carries TRBV5-8 and TRBJ2-5; tentatively, D is TRBD1 (5 bases). V dropped 4 bases and J dropped 1 base, with 11 bases sitting between them. The CDR3 has 14 residues. The germline V gene has CDR1 SGHTS and CDR2 YDEGEE. This chain's CDR3 is CASSQGTGQETQYF. The CDR3 DNA follows: TGTGCCAGCAGCCAAGGCACAGGCCAAGAGACCCAGTACTTC. The full variable domain, completed using reference TRBV5-8 and TRBJ2-5, is EAGVTQSPTHLIKTRGQQATLRCSPISGHTSVYWYQQALGLGLQFLLWYDEGEERNRGNFPPRFSGRQFPNYSSELNVNALELEDSALYLCASSQGTGQETQYFGPGTRLLVL.

This clone has more than one count but fewer than ten. V usage is TRBV2 and J usage is TRBJ1-2, with D hard to call. This CDR3 contains 13 residues. V was shortened by 6 bases and J by 1 base, with 9 bases between the two germline ends. The germline V gene has CDR1 SNHLY and CDR2 FYNNEI. CDR3 amino acids: CASRAGVNYGYTF. The CDR3 DNA follows: TGTGCCAGCAGAGCGGGAGTTAACTATGGCTACACCTTC.

As regards this clone: Other DNA sequences within the sample encode an identical CDR3. The gene calls are TRBV28 and TRBJ2-1; the D gene is possibly TRBD2 (6 bases). There are 15 residues in the CDR3. Trimming pared 2 bases from V and 0 bases from J, leaving 8 bases between. Germline V CDR1 and CDR2: MDHEN, SYDVKM. The CDR3 nucleotides are TGTGCCAGCAGTTTAGGAGGGAGCTCCTACAATGAGCAGTTCTTC. The encoded protein is CASSLGGSSYNEQFF.

The gene calls are TRBV5-1 and TRBJ2-1; perhaps TRBD2 as D (6 bases). CDR3 length: 16 amino acids. Trimming pared 4 bases from V and 3 bases from J, leaving 17 bases between. The germline V gene has CDR1 SGHRS and CDR2 YFSETQ. This chain's CDR3 is CASSPAGRLVYNEQFF. In nucleotides, the CDR3 is TGCGCCAGCAGCCCTGCTGGACGACTAGTCTACAATGAGCAGTTCTTC.